One sample yielded the 32 T cell receptor beta chains listed below, sequenced in a study of OX40 agonist ivuxolimab in advanced cancers. Only in-frame clones appear in the TCRdb table, and some are missing; sequencing was by immunoSEQ multiplex PCR. This table holds around 69,000 clones, around 87% found once. The sequenced sample was CD4+ or CD8+ T cells sorted from blood, obtained in a trial of the OX40 agonist ivuxolimab. The origin of the receptors is an adult with an advanced solid tumor such as melanoma, head and neck, liver or kidney cancer.

With respect to this clone: The sample has other DNA sequences that encode this CDR3 too. The genes are TRBV18 and TRBJ1-5; no clear D. CDR1 and CDR2 (germline): KGHSH, LQKENI. With 3 bases removed from V and 2 bases from J, the gap between germline ends came to 11 bases. This CDR3 has 15 residues. As DNA, the CDR3 is TGTGCCAGCTCACCGGACCGTGGCGGCAATCAGCCCCAGCATTTT. Residues: CASSPDRGGNQPQHF.

The J gene is TRBJ2-2, the V gene TRBV7-2; 8 bases are shared with TRBD2. The CDR3 covers 14 residues. Germline V gene data show CDR1 as SGHTA and CDR2 as FQGNSA. The V and J ends lost 10 bases and 1 base, in that order; junction bases with no gene match: 5. The CDR3 sequence is CATPTSGNTGELFF. The CDR3 DNA sequence: TGTGCCACCCCTACTAGCGGGAACACCGGGGAGCTGTTTTTT. Full variable domain (outside the CDR3, taken from reference TRBV7-2 and TRBJ2-2): GAGVSQSPSNKVTEKGKDVELRCDPISGHTALYWYRQSLGQGLEFLIYFQGNSAPDKSGLPSDRFSAERTGGSVSTLTIQRTQQEDSAVYLCATPTSGNTGELFFGEGSRLTVL.

The rearrangement links TRBV6-4 to TRBJ2-3; tentative D call: TRBD1 (5 bases). The CDR3 extends over 17 amino acids. With 0 bases removed from V and 4 bases from J, the gap between germline ends came to 17 bases. CDR1 and CDR2 from the germline V gene are MRHNA and SNTAGT. Written as DNA, the CDR3 is TGTGCCAGCAGTGACTCTGCCCAGGGCTTCATGCCAGATACGCAGTATTTT. This codes for CASSDSAQGFMPDTQYF.

This sequence joins TRBV5-6 and TRBJ2-7; the D is unclear. Trimming left V 1 base short and J 6 bases short, with 11 bases between. The germline V gene encodes CDR1 SGHDT and CDR2 YYEEEE. This CDR3 comprises 13 residues. CDR3 sequence (DNA): TGTGCCAGCAGCTTGCCGTACAGTCCCGAGCAGTACTTC. Amino acids: CASSLPYSPEQYF.

V is TRBV5-1 and J is TRBJ1-3; TRBD1 matches 8 bases. This CDR3 contains 15 residues. CDR1 is SGHRS and CDR2 is YFSETQ in the germline V gene. Trimming removed 2 bases from V and 6 bases from J; junction bases left unmatched: 7. CDR3 protein: CASSFSPTGENTIYF. Written as DNA, the CDR3 is TGCGCCAGCAGCTTCTCGCCGACAGGGGAAAACACCATATATTTT.

The chain carries TRBV18 and TRBJ1-5; a possible D gene is TRBD1 (5 bases). V shed 3 bases and J shed 2 bases, with 11 bases lying between them. Germline CDR1 reads KGHSH; CDR2 reads LQKENI. The CDR3 totals 15 residues. In DNA form, the CDR3 reads TGTGCCAGCTCACCCCAGGGAGGGGGCAATCAGCCCCAGCATTTT. It specifies CASSPQGGGNQPQHF.

CDR3 DNA: TGTGCCAGCAGTTCTCAGTCGACTGGGGCCAACGTCCTGACTTTC. Residues: CASSSQSTGANVLTF. V usage is TRBV6-1 and J usage is TRBJ2-6; no firm D call. Germline CDR1 is MNHNS and CDR2 is SASEGT. V lost 5 bases to trimming and J lost 2 bases, with 10 bases between them. The CDR3 extends over 15 amino acids.

The J gene is TRBJ2-7, the V gene TRBV12-5, with D hard to call. The CDR3 is 13 residues long. In germline, CDR1 is LGHNT, CDR2 FRNRAP. The V gene lost 3 bases and the J gene lost 4 bases, with 10 bases spanning the gap. CDR3 nucleotide sequence: TGTGCTAGTGGTTTAACGGTATCGTACGAGCAGTACGTC. It yields the protein CASGLTVSYEQYV.

The chain combines TRBV5-5 with TRBJ1-2; D is possibly TRBD1 (6 bases). This CDR3 spans 15 amino acids. Germline V lookup: CDR1 SGHKS, CDR2 YYEKEE (reference sequence). Between the trimmed V and J ends, which lost 0 bases and 2 bases, there was a span of 11 bases. CDR3 residues: CASSLAGTQNYGYTF. The CDR3 DNA is TGTGCCAGCAGCTTGGCCGGGACACAAAACTATGGCTACACCTTC. Drawing the rest from reference TRBV5-5 and TRBJ1-2, the complete variable domain is DAGVTQSPTHLIKTRGQQVTLRCSPISGHKSVSWYQQVLGQGPQFIFQYYEKEERGRGNFPDRFSARQFPNYSSELNVNALLLGDSALYLCASSLAGTQNYGYTFGSGTRLTVV.

The V and J genes are TRBV7-9 and TRBJ1-2; the match to TRBD1 covers 7 bases. Trimming at V came to 11 bases and at J to 4 bases, leaving 10 bases not matched to a gene. The CDR3 totals 13 residues. The germline gives CDR1 SEHNR, CDR2 FQNEAQ (reference sequence). In DNA form, the CDR3 reads TGTGCCCCCAGGGGGAGGGTTTGCTATGGCTACACCTTC. Translation: CAPRGRVCYGYTF.

A note on this clone: The junction and the germline gene differ at one end; a read error may be behind it. The rearrangement joins TRBV6-5 to TRBJ2-1; 9 bases align to TRBD1. The CDR3 spans 15 residues. Germline loops: CDR1 MNHEY, CDR2 SVGAGI. In DNA, the CDR3 is TGTGCCAGCAGCTACTCAGGGACAGGGCTGAATGAGCAGTTCTTC. Translated: CASSYSGTGLNEQFF.

The V and J genes are TRBV9 and TRBJ1-6, with 9 nucleotides matching TRBD1. This CDR3 region has 16 residues. V lost 4 bases to trimming and J lost 8 bases; unmatched junction nucleotides: 10. In germline, CDR1 is SGDLS, CDR2 YYNGEE. The CDR3 DNA reads TGTGCCAGCAGCTTAACCGGGACAGGGTTTCATTCACCCCTCCACTTT. Its translation: CASSLTGTGFHSPLHF.

This clone turned up a few times. This chain joins TRBV19 and TRBJ2-4; D possibly matches TRBD1 or TRBD2 (5 bases each). Germline loops: CDR1 LNHDA, CDR2 SQIVND (reference sequence). This CDR3 contains 13 residues. Deletions cut 6 bases from V and 7 bases from J, with 13 bases between. CDR3 region: CASRIRGPNIQYF. Here the CDR3 DNA reads TGTGCCAGTAGGATCCGGGGCCCCAACATTCAGTACTTC.

The chain links TRBV5-6 to TRBJ1-5; a weak D match, TRBD1 (6 bases). Germline loops: CDR1 SGHDT, CDR2 YYEEEE. This CDR3 is 16 amino acids long. V shed 4 bases and J shed 7 bases, with 21 bases lying between them. CDR3 DNA sequence: TGTGCCAGCAGCCTAAGGACAGCGCTACCTTCACAGCCCCAGCATTTT. Translation gives CASSLRTALPSQPQHF.

The chain uses TRBV7-9 and TRBJ2-1; 8 bases agree with TRBD1. J was trimmed by 7 bases and V by 2 bases; bases with no gene match: 7. This CDR3 has 15 residues. Germline V gene sequence: CDR1 SEHNR, CDR2 FQNEAQ (reference sequence). The CDR3 loop is CASSLQGAVVNEQFF. In nucleotides, the CDR3 is TGTGCCAGCAGCTTACAGGGGGCGGTAGTTAATGAGCAGTTCTTC.

This clone occurred a few times. One end of the junction is discordant with germline, which a read error may explain. This chain uses TRBV10-1 with TRBJ2-3; D tentatively fits TRBD1 or TRBD2 (5 bases each). CDR3 length: 13 amino acids. Germline assignment: CDR1 WNHNN and CDR2 SYGVQD (reference sequence). In DNA form, the CDR3 reads TGCGCCAGCAGGATACTAACCCGGGACCCGCAATATTTT. Protein: CASRILTRDPQYF.

The CDR3: CASSIRRSQETQYF. As DNA, the CDR3 is TGTGCCAGCTCGATTCGACGGTCTCAAGAGACCCAGTACTTC. The V and J genes are TRBV18 and TRBJ2-5; no reliable D call. Germline CDR1 reads KGHSH; CDR2 reads LQKENI. Between the trimmed V and J ends, which lost 6 bases and 2 bases, there was a span of 13 bases. CDR3 length: 14 residues.

This clone was counted a few times. The DNA for the CDR3 is TGTGCCAGCAGCTTAGGGCCCCACAGGGGTGCGGAAAAACTGTTTTTT. Encoded protein: CASSLGPHRGAEKLFF. The chain carries TRBV11-1 and TRBJ1-4, with 7 bases fitting TRBD1. The CDR3 has 16 residues. Trimming cost V 1 base and J 8 bases; bases outside gene matches: 10. Germline CDR1 and CDR2: SGHAT and FQDESV (reference sequence). Complete variable domain (other parts from reference TRBV11-1 and TRBJ1-4): EAEVAQSPRYKITEKSQAVAFWCDPISGHATLYWYRQILGQGPELLVQFQDESVVDDSQLPKDRFSAERLKGVDSTLKIQPAELGDSAMYLCASSLGPHRGAEKLFFGSGTQLSVL.

In the case of this clone: The conserved final phenylalanine or tryptophan is absent from the CDR3, which likely points to a read error. The DNA is omitted, as the CDR3 cannot be located on it reliably, and the CDR3 follows TCRdb's listing. This chain uses TRBV5-8 with TRBJ2-3; the table's D call of TRBD2 was not tested on the DNA. Germline assignment: CDR1 SGHTS and CDR2 YDEGEE. The CDR3 has 14 residues if both end residues are counted. The CDR3 region is CASSLVGSWRGEQL.

J is TRBJ2-1 and V is TRBV7-3; the match to TRBD2 covers 16 bases. V shed 1 base, J shed 9 bases, and the junction held 9 bases outside the gene matches. Germline loops: CDR1 SGHTA, CDR2 FQGTGA. This CDR3 is built from 18 residues. In nucleotides, the CDR3 is TGTGCCAGCAGCTTAAACCCCGGGACTAGCGGGGGGGCGTTTGAGCAGTTCTTC. Encoded protein: CASSLNPGTSGGAFEQFF.

The chain has TRBV9 and TRBJ2-3, with a tentative D call TRBD1 (5 bases). V was cut by 4 bases and J by 2 bases, with 14 bases left in between. The CDR3 is 15 residues long. The germline gives CDR1 SGDLS, CDR2 YYNGEE. The CDR3: CASSTRQTYTDTQYF. DNA of the CDR3: TGTGCCAGCAGCACCCGACAGACCTACACAGATACGCAGTATTTT.

This chain links TRBV2 with TRBJ1-5; unclear D gene. V lost 7 bases and J lost 1, with 8 bases in between. The length of the CDR3 is 13 residues. From germline, CDR1 is SNHLY and CDR2 FYNNEI. CDR3 coding DNA: TGTGCCAGCAAGGGAAGCAGCAATCAGCCCCAGCATTTT. It encodes CASKGSSNQPQHF.

The genes are TRBV18 and TRBJ2-1; 10 bases line up with TRBD1. The CDR3 covers 14 residues. J gave up 5 bases and V 8 bases, and 6 bases lay outside the gene matches. CDR1 KGHSH and CDR2 LQKENI come from the germline V gene. The CDR3 DNA reads TGTGCCAGCGCAATCGGGACAGGGGACAATGAGCAGTTCTTC. Its protein product is CASAIGTGDNEQFF.

This sequence joins TRBV6-5 and TRBJ1-3; D perhaps matches TRBD1 (5 bases). V was trimmed by 5 bases and J by 2 bases, leaving 10 bases between them. The CDR3 runs to 14 residues. Germline V lookup: CDR1 MNHEY, CDR2 SVGAGI. This CDR3 is CASSQGKAGNTIYF. CDR3 bases: TGTGCCAGCAGTCAGGGAAAGGCTGGAAACACCATATATTTT.

The rearrangement links TRBV28 to TRBJ1-2; D unclear. CDR3 length equals 8 residues. Germline-derived CDR1 and CDR2 are MDHEN and SYDVKM. The ends were cut back, 5 bases at V and 14 bases at J, with 6 bases in the middle. The CDR3 DNA follows: TGTGCCAGCAGTCCGGCTACCTTC. Protein sequence: CASSPATF.

In regard to this clone: Other DNA sequences from this sample encode an identical CDR3 as well. This chain links TRBV5-1 with TRBJ2-5, with 7 bases identical to TRBD2. Germline V gene lookup returns CDR1 SGHRS and CDR2 YFSETQ. V was pared by 0 bases and J by 5 bases, with 4 bases of the junction left unmatched. The length of the CDR3 is 14 residues. The CDR3 sequence: CASSLGTSAETQYF. For the CDR3, the DNA is TGCGCCAGCAGCTTGGGGACTAGTGCGGAGACCCAGTACTTC. The full variable domain, with the rest looked up from reference TRBV5-1 and TRBJ2-5, is KAGVTQTPRYLIKTRGQQVTLSCSPISGHRSVSWYQQTPGQGLQFLFEYFSETQRNKGNFPGRFSGRQFSNSRSEMNVSTLELGDSALYLCASSLGTSAETQYFGPGTRLLVL.

The chain carries TRBV19 and TRBJ2-5, with TRBD1 identical over 9 bases. Germline V gene lookup returns CDR1 LNHDA and CDR2 SQIVND (reference sequence). This CDR3 has 15 residues. Trimming removed 8 bases from V and 2 bases from J; junction bases left unmatched: 9. This CDR3 reads CASVTGGAGQETQYF. DNA for the CDR3: TGTGCCAGTGTTACAGGGGGCGCCGGGCAAGAGACCCAGTACTTC.

The V call is TRBV28, the J call TRBJ1-2, with D possibly matching TRBD1 (6 bases). V was pared by 6 bases and J by 8 bases, with 19 bases between. The CDR3 has 14 residues. Germline values: CDR1 MDHEN, CDR2 SYDVKM. The CDR3 is CASSPSWGPGGYTF. The CDR3 nucleotides read TGTGCCAGCAGCCCCTCGTGGGGGCCGGGGGGCTACACCTTC.

The V and J genes are TRBV7-3 and TRBJ2-5; 9 bases are a match to TRBD2. Germline CDR1 is SGHTA and CDR2 is FQGTGA. The CDR3 spans 17 residues. V lost 1 base to trimming and J lost 3 bases; unmatched junction nucleotides: 9. This chain's CDR3 is CASSLKGPAGGEETQYF. The CDR3 nucleotides read TGTGCCAGCAGCTTAAAGGGCCCAGCGGGGGGCGAAGAGACCCAGTACTTC.

This chain joins TRBV4-3 and TRBJ1-5, with D tentatively TRBD1 (6 bases). Germline assignment: CDR1 LGHNA and CDR2 YSLEER. V lost 2 bases and J 5 bases, leaving 13 bases between the germline ends. This CDR3 is built from 15 residues. DNA of the CDR3: TGCGCCAGCAGCCAAACAGGGATCAAAGATCAGCCCCAGCATTTT. Its translation: CASSQTGIKDQPQHF.

This sequence joins TRBV6-4 and TRBJ2-1, with 7 bases identical to TRBD1. This CDR3 spans 18 amino acids. The V gene end was trimmed by 6 bases and the J gene end by 5 bases; junction bases not matched to a gene: 19. The germline V gene encodes CDR1 MRHNA and CDR2 SNTAGT. The CDR3, as DNA: TGTGCCAGCAGGCCCACAGGGGTAGGGATCCTACTACACAATGAGCAGTTCTTC. The encoded protein is CASRPTGVGILLHNEQFF.

This clone has only one observation. This sequence joins TRBV2 and TRBJ2-7; TRBD2 aligns across 9 bases. J gave up 9 bases and V 7 bases, and 10 bases lay outside the gene matches. Germline V CDR1 and CDR2: SNHLY, FYNNEI. The CDR3 consists of 13 residues. The CDR3 nucleotides read TGTGCCAGCACTGCTCGCGGGGGGGCCGCGCAGTACTTC. Protein sequence: CASTARGGAAQYF.